This entry lists 18 T cell receptor beta chains sequenced from one sample in a study of OX40 agonist ivuxolimab in advanced cancers. Profiled with immunoSEQ multiplex PCR; TCRdb holds only in-frame clones, not every one. The table shows tens of thousands of clones, with 80% to 90% occurring only once. The source material was CD4+ or CD8+ T cells sorted from blood, sampled in a trial of the OX40 agonist ivuxolimab. Receptors were obtained from an adult with an advanced solid tumor such as melanoma, head and neck, liver or kidney cancer.

The V and J genes are TRBV7-7 and TRBJ1-1; no firm D call. The V end lost 5 bases, the J end lost 0 bases, and 7 bases lay between the germline ends. Germline-derived CDR1 and CDR2 are SSHAT and FNYEAQ (reference sequence). This CDR3 has 13 amino acids. The CDR3: CASSVTMNTEAFF. The CDR3 bases are TGTGCCAGCAGCGTTACAATGAACACTGAAGCTTTCTTT.

The chain employs TRBV2 and TRBJ1-5; no clear D. Germline-derived CDR1 and CDR2 are SNHLY and FYNNEI. V was shortened by 6 bases and J by 4 bases, with 16 bases between the two germline ends. This CDR3 contains 15 residues. CDR3 loop: CASRHGGSINQPQHF. CDR3 in DNA: TGTGCCAGCAGACACGGCGGCTCCATAAATCAGCCCCAGCATTTT.

The rearrangement uses TRBV7-5 and TRBJ1-1; the table's D call, TRBD1, was not checked against the DNA. TRBV7-5 is a pseudogene. This CDR3 is 13 amino acids long. The CDR3 reads CVRVQQVPTEAFF. The CDR3 DNA is TGTGTCAGAGTTCAACAGGTACCGACTGAAGCTTTCTTT.

V and J are TRBV5-1 and TRBJ1-1; TRBD1 is a possible D gene (5 bases). CDR1 and CDR2 from the germline V gene are SGHRS and YFSETQ. This CDR3 region has 14 residues. Trimming took off 0 bases at V and 3 bases at J, with 9 bases between the two ends. CDR3 region: CASSLGGTDTEAFF. DNA of the CDR3: TGCGCCAGCAGCTTGGGGGGCACGGACACTGAAGCTTTCTTT. Looking up the rest from reference TRBV5-1 and TRBJ1-1 gives the full variable domain: KAGVTQTPRYLIKTRGQQVTLSCSPISGHRSVSWYQQTPGQGLQFLFEYFSETQRNKGNFPGRFSGRQFSNSRSEMNVSTLELGDSALYLCASSLGGTDTEAFFGQGTRLTVV.

This clone was found once. The V call is TRBV28, the J call TRBJ1-2; D call uncertain. CDR1 is MDHEN and CDR2 is SYDVKM in the germline V gene. This CDR3 has 13 amino acids. Trimming pared 2 bases from V and 5 bases from J, leaving 9 bases between. CDR3 amino acids: CASSLQGLYGYTF. The DNA for the CDR3 is TGTGCCAGCAGTTTACAAGGGTTATATGGCTACACCTTC.

The chain recombines TRBV6-5 with TRBJ1-1, with D unresolved. The CDR3 is 16 amino acids. In germline, CDR1 is MNHEY, CDR2 SVGAGI. Trimming took off 2 bases at V and 1 base at J, with 14 bases between the two ends. The CDR3 sequence is CASSYARSRSNTEAFF. The CDR3 DNA reads as TGTGCCAGCAGTTACGCGCGGAGCAGGTCGAACACTGAAGCTTTCTTT.

This clone came up once. The chain employs TRBV18 and TRBJ1-1, with D possibly being TRBD1 (6 bases). The germline V gene has CDR1 KGHSH and CDR2 LQKENI. Trimming took off 5 bases at V and 0 bases at J, with 13 bases between the two ends. This CDR3 contains 15 residues. The CDR3 spells CASSTDRNMNTEAFF. DNA of the CDR3: TGTGCCAGCTCAACGGACAGAAACATGAACACTGAAGCTTTCTTT. Complete variable domain (other parts from reference TRBV18 and TRBJ1-1): NAGVMQNPRHLVRRRGQEARLRCSPMKGHSHVYWYRQLPEEGLKFMVYLQKENIIDESGMPKERFSAEFPKEGPSILRIQQVVRGDSAAYFCASSTDRNMNTEAFFGQGTRLTVV.

The V and J genes are TRBV4-1 and TRBJ2-1; the match to TRBD2 covers 14 bases. With 5 bases clipped from V and 7 bases from J, the junction kept 7 bases outside the gene matches. Germline CDR1 and CDR2: MGHRA and YSYEKL. The CDR3 contains 16 residues. DNA of the CDR3: TGCGCCAGCAGCTTGACTAGCGGGAGGGCCGGTAATGAGCAGTTCTTC. Translated, it gives CASSLTSGRAGNEQFF.

The rearrangement links TRBV30 to TRBJ1-2; 11 bases agree with TRBD1. There are 15 residues in the CDR3. CDR1 is GTSNPN and CDR2 is SVGIG in the germline V gene (reference sequence). V trimming: 3 bases; J trimming: 8 bases; junction bases outside the gene matches: 11. As DNA, the CDR3 is TGTGCCTGGAGGGACAGGGGGCGCGAGTGGTCCGGCTACACCTTC. This encodes CAWRDRGREWSGYTF.

This clone was recorded once. The chain combines TRBV6-1 with TRBJ1-1; no clear D. The CDR3 is 14 residues long. The V and J ends lost 6 bases and 3 bases respectively, with 14 bases between them. Germline V gene sequence: CDR1 MNHNS, CDR2 SASEGT. The CDR3 protein is CASSQGQHYTEAFF. The CDR3 nucleotides are TGTGCCAGCAGCCAAGGCCAGCATTACACTGAAGCTTTCTTT.

The V call is TRBV19, the J call TRBJ2-5, with 9 bases lining up with TRBD1. This CDR3 has 13 residues. The germline gives CDR1 LNHDA, CDR2 SQIVND (reference sequence). V shed 3 bases and J 8 bases; nucleotides not matched to a gene: 4. CDR3 residues: CASSMRGQGTQYF. The CDR3 region has the DNA TGTGCCAGTAGTATGAGGGGACAGGGAACCCAGTACTTC.

The chain has TRBV11-2 and TRBJ1-4; D is undetermined. The CDR3 contains 14 residues. Between the trimmed V and J ends, which lost 5 bases and 4 bases, there was a span of 11 bases. CDR1 is SGHAT and CDR2 is FQNNGV in the germline V gene. Written as DNA, the CDR3 is TGTGCCAGCAGCGCCCGGCTGGTTAATGAAAAACTGTTTTTT. The encoded protein is CASSARLVNEKLFF.

This chain joins TRBV18 and TRBJ2-5; TRBD2 matches at 8 bases. CDR3 length: 15 amino acids. Trimming at V came to 6 bases and at J to 2 bases, leaving 8 bases not matched to a gene. The germline V gene has CDR1 KGHSH and CDR2 LQKENI. CDR3: CASSPGGGLQETQYF. Written as DNA, the CDR3 is TGTGCCAGCTCTCCCGGGGGGGGACTACAAGAGACCCAGTACTTC.

This clone was counted once. V and J are TRBV5-1 and TRBJ1-2; D gene ambiguous. Germline V lookup: CDR1 SGHRS, CDR2 YFSETQ. CDR3 length: 13 residues. The V and J ends lost 7 bases and 3 bases respectively, with 13 bases between them. The chain's CDR3 is CASAVAPYYGYTF. The CDR3 DNA reads as TGCGCCAGCGCGGTAGCACCTTACTATGGCTACACCTTC.

This sequence joins TRBV5-4 and TRBJ2-1; 9 bases match TRBD2. V shed 4 bases, J shed 0 bases, and the junction held 5 bases outside the gene matches. This CDR3 is built from 16 residues. Germline CDR1 reads SGHNT; CDR2 reads YYREEE (reference sequence). In DNA form, the CDR3 reads TGTGCCAGCAGCCCAAGCGGGAGGAGCTCCTACAATGAGCAGTTCTTC. As protein: CASSPSGRSSYNEQFF.

The J gene is TRBJ2-7, the V gene TRBV27; the D call may be TRBD1 or TRBD2 (5 bases each). CDR1 is MNHEY and CDR2 is SMNVEV in the germline V gene (reference sequence). The CDR3 length is 14 residues. V lost 6 bases and J 2 bases, leaving 14 bases between the germline ends. The CDR3: CASSPTEGTYEQYF. CDR3 DNA: TGTGCCAGCAGCCCGACAGAGGGGACCTACGAGCAGTACTTC.

The chain has TRBV6-5 and TRBJ2-1, with 8 bases fitting TRBD1. Germline V gene lookup returns CDR1 MNHEY and CDR2 SVGAGI. The junction had 3 bases not matched to a gene; V was cut back by 6 bases and J by 2 bases. The CDR3 sequence is 14 residues long. The DNA of the CDR3 is TGTGCCAGCAGGGACAGGGCTACCTACAATGAGCAGTTCTTC. Its translation is CASRDRATYNEQFF.

This chain uses TRBV18 with TRBJ2-1; perhaps TRBD2 as D (6 bases). Germline V gene lookup returns CDR1 KGHSH and CDR2 LQKENI. Deletions cut 0 bases from V and 7 bases from J, with 19 bases between. There are 17 residues in the CDR3. The CDR3 protein is CASSPPKRGGLGNEQFF. The CDR3 nucleotides read TGTGCCAGCTCACCACCGAAGAGGGGAGGCCTCGGGAATGAGCAGTTCTTC. The whole variable domain, remainder taken from reference TRBV18 and TRBJ2-1, is NAGVMQNPRHLVRRRGQEARLRCSPMKGHSHVYWYRQLPEEGLKFMVYLQKENIIDESGMPKERFSAEFPKEGPSILRIQQVVRGDSAAYFCASSPPKRGGLGNEQFFGPGTRLTVL.